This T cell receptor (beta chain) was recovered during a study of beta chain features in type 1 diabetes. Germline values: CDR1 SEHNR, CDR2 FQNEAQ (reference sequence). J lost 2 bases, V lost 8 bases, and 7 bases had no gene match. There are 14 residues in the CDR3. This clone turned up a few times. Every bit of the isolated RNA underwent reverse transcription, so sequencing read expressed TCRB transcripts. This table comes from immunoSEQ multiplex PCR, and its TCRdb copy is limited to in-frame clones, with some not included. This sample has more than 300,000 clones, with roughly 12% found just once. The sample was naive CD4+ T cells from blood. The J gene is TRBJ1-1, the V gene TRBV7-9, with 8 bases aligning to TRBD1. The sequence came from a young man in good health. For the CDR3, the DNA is TGTGCCAGCCGACAGGGGCGCGAAAACACTGAAGCTTTCTTT. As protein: CASRQGRENTEAFF. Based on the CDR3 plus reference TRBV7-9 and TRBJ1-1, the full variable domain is DTGVSQNPRHKITKRGQNVTFRCDPISEHNRLYWYRQTLGQGPEFLTYFQNEAQLEKSRLLSDRFSAERPKGSFSTLEIQRTEQGDSAMYLCASRQGRENTEAFFGQGTRLTVV.